This T cell receptor beta chain was obtained from a study of a mutant IDH1 vaccine in newly diagnosed glioma. Regarding the study as a whole: The occurrence of vaccine-induced immune responses was seen in 80% to 95% of patients.

About this clone: Its antigen is currently unknown.

The V gene lost 3 bases and the J gene lost 5 bases, with 7 bases spanning the gap. The germline V gene encodes CDR1 SEHNR and CDR2 FQNEAQ (reference sequence). This CDR3 spans 13 amino acids. Time point of the sample: baseline, week 1 (first vaccination visit). The treatment denotes: pre-vaccination baseline after standard-of-care therapy. Libraries were prepared by immunoSEQ multiplex PCR; TCRdb keeps only in-frame clonotypes and omits some of them. The data show some 16,000 clones, nearly 97% seen once. This chain joins TRBV7-9 and TRBJ2-2; no clear D. This TCR derives from a woman younger than 35 with glioma. Some clones in this sample may be carry-over from other donors' samples. Sequenced here: peripheral blood mononuclear cells (PBMCs), sampled from a glioma patient treated with radiotherapy, temozolomide or both. CDR3 region: CASSFAETGELFF. In DNA form, the CDR3 reads TGTGCCAGCAGCTTCGCGGAAACCGGGGAGCTGTTTTTT.